Below are 5 T cell receptor beta chains sequenced from a single sample in a study of low-dose radiotherapy and immunotherapy resistance in tumors. First-strand cDNA relied on TRAV- and TRBV-specific primers spanning alpha and beta chains. The TCRs were subjected to amplification over roughly 18 PCR cycles employing a constant-region primer in conjunction with a V-primer adapter. TCRdb reanalysed the reads using MiXCR and keeps one entry per CDR3 protein. Of roughly 15,000 distinct CDR3 sequences listed, 70% to 80% were seen once; the top ten hold 4% to 5.5%. Receptor source: a human donor with advanced metastatic prostate, ovarian, gallbladder or colorectal cancer (not recorded which). This table probably holds off-target reads from a library built for another chain.

The J gene is TRBJ2-1, the V gene TRBV21-1; the table gives TRBD1 as D, unverified against the DNA. TRBV21-1 is designated a pseudogene. This CDR3 region has 18 residues. The CDR3, as DNA: TGTGCCAGCAGCAAAGGGGGACCCTTGCGGGGGAACTACAATGAGCAGTTCTTC. The encoded protein is CASSKGGPLRGNYNEQFF.

This clonotype was seen only a few times. V is TRBV5-1 and J is TRBJ2-1; TRBD1 agrees at 10 bases. The CDR3 spans 15 residues. The ends lost 0 bases at V and 6 bases at J; junction bases unmatched: 3. In germline, CDR1 is SGHRS, CDR2 YFSETQ. In DNA, the CDR3 is TGCGCCAGCAGCTTGGGACAGGGGGCGTTCAATGAGCAGTTCTTC. Translation gives CASSLGQGAFNEQFF.

This sequence joins TRBV9 and TRBJ2-7; TRBD1 agrees at 8 bases. The germline CDR1 and CDR2 sequences are SGDLS and YYNGEE. The CDR3 covers 15 residues. V gave up 0 bases and J gave up 3 bases; unmatched junction bases: 5. The CDR3 nucleotides read TGTGCCAGCAGCGTAGGTCAGGGGGCAAGCTACGAGCAGTACTTC. Its translation is CASSVGQGASYEQYF. The full variable domain, rest sourced from reference TRBV9 and TRBJ2-7, is DSGVTQTPKHLITATGQRVTLRCSPRSGDLSVYWYQQSLDQGLQFLIQYYNGEERAKGNILERFSAQQFPDLHSELNLSSLELGDSALYFCASSVGQGASYEQYFGPGTRLTVT.

This chain uses TRBV7-2 with TRBJ2-5; D gene uncertain. The germline V gene encodes CDR1 SGHTA and CDR2 FQGNSA. The CDR3 sequence is 15 residues long. Trimming left V 3 bases short and J 5 bases short, with 16 bases between. This chain's CDR3 is CASSFSPLLQETQYF. The CDR3, as DNA: TGTGCCAGCAGCTTTAGCCCCCTACTTCAGGAGACCCAGTACTTC.

In its sample, this clonotype was seen once. The chain employs TRBV3-1 and TRBJ1-1; D might be TRBD1 (5 bases). CDR1 is LGHDT and CDR2 is YNNKEL in the germline V gene (reference sequence). CDR3 size: 15 residues. V was trimmed by 0 bases and J by 2 bases, leaving 10 bases between them. CDR3 nucleotide sequence: TGTGCCAGCAGCCAAGATTGGGGGTTTAACACTGAAGCTTTCTTT. It is translated as CASSQDWGFNTEAFF.